Here is one T cell receptor (beta chain) with its context. These data come from a study of T cell changes during pregnancy in multiple sclerosis. The CDR3 extends over 13 amino acids. With 6 bases removed from V and 6 bases from J, the gap between germline ends came to 12 bases. In germline, CDR1 is MDHEN, CDR2 SYDVKM. Clones were sequenced by immunoSEQ multiplex PCR, and TCRdb holds only the in-frame ones, with some missing. This table holds tens of thousands of clones, 80% to 90% found once. The receptor comes from a female donor with multiple sclerosis, enrolled in a pregnancy study. This sample comprised peripheral blood, obtained before pregnancy. The chain couples TRBV28 to TRBJ1-3; D perhaps matches TRBD1 (6 bases). In DNA, the CDR3 is TGTGCCAGCAGCTTAGACAGGAAAAACACCATATATTTT. It codes for CASSLDRKNTIYF.